This TCR beta chain derives from a study of Ad26.COV2.S vaccination and SARS-CoV-2 variants. Here immunoSEQ multiplex PCR was the method, and the copy in TCRdb shows in-frame clones only, minus some. The sample comprises around 100,000 clones, around 82% of which are singletons, and roughly 15% rests with the top ten. This receptor was identified in a human donor who had recovered from COVID-19. Sequencing was performed on peripheral blood, taken after recovery from COVID-19.

CDR3: CASSQISFLAGEAGELFF. In DNA form, the CDR3 reads TGTGCCAGCAGCCAGATCAGCTTCCTAGCGGGAGAAGCCGGGGAGCTGTTTTTT. The chain has TRBV11-3 and TRBJ2-2, with 10 bases that match TRBD2. Germline V gives CDR1 SGHNT, CDR2 YENEEA. CDR3 length equals 18 residues. The V gene end was trimmed by 5 bases and the J gene end by 6 bases; junction bases not matched to a gene: 15.